What follows describes a single T cell receptor (beta chain). Antigen: not known. This table comes from immunoSEQ multiplex PCR, and its TCRdb copy is limited to in-frame clones, with some not included. The repertoire holds about 110,000 clones, with around 90% as singletons. These data originate in a study of siplizumab effects on memory and regulatory T cells. Study observations and caveats: Roughly 80-97% of dividing CD4+ or CD8+ clones were without an attributable naive or memory phenotype. Alloreactive sequences whose origin lay in unstimulated CD4+ memory cells were significantly reduced by siplizumab. Greater diversity than memory cells seemed evident in naive T cells, which also appeared to be major alloresponse contributors.

This sequence originates from a human donor in good health. The sequenced material came from CD4+ T cells sorted from blood.

CDR3 region: CASSQDRQSYEQYF. The CDR3 DNA reads as TGTGCCAGCAGCCAAGACAGACAGAGCTACGAGCAGTACTTC. This chain joins TRBV4-2 and TRBJ2-7, with D possibly TRBD1 on 5 matching bases. This CDR3 is built from 14 residues. Trimming took off 0 bases at V and 3 bases at J, with 9 bases between the two ends. CDR1 and CDR2 (germline): LGHNA, YNFKEQ.